This T cell receptor beta chain was documented in a study of blood T cell repertoires in COVID-19. Clones were read by immunoSEQ multiplex PCR, and TCRdb kept only the in-frame ones, dropping some. Among approximately 350,000 clones listed, 75% to 90% were seen once. The V and J ends lost 6 bases and 3 bases, in that order; junction bases with no gene match: 6. The CDR3 loop spans 14 amino acids. The germline V gene has CDR1 MNHEY and CDR2 SMNVEV (reference sequence). The sequencing input was PBMCs or T cells enriched from blood (not recorded which). The receptor was derived from a man between 18 and 35 years old who had recovered from COVID-19. The rearrangement uses TRBV27 and TRBJ1-1, with 8 bases aligning to TRBD1. CDR3 DNA sequence: TGTGCCAGCAGACCAGGGGGCCGCGACACTGAAGCTTTCTTT. Protein sequence: CASRPGGRDTEAFF.